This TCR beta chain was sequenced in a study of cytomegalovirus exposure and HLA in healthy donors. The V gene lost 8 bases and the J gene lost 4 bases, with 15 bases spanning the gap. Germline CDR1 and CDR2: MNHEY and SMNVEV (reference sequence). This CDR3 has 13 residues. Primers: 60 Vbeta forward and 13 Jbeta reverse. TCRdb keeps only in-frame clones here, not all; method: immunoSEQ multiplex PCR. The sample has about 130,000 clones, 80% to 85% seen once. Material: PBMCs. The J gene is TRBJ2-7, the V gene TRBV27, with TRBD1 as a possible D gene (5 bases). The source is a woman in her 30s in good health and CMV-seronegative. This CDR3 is CASSQTAQYEQYF. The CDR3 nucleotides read TGTGCCAGCTCTCAGACAGCCCAATACGAGCAGTACTTC.